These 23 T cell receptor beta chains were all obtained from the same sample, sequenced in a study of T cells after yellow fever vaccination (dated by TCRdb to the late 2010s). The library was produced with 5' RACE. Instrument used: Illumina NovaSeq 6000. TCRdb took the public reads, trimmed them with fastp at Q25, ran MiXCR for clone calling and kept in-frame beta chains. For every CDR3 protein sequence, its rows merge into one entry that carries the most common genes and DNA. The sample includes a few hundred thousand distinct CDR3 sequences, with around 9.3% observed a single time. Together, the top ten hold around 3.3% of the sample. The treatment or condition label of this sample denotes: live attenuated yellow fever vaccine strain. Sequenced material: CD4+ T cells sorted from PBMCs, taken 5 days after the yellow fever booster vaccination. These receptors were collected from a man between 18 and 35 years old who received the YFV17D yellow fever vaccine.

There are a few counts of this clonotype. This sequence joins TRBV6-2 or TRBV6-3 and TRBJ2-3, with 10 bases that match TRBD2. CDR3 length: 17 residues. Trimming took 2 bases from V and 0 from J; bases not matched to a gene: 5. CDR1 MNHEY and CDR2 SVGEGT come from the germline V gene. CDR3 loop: CASSYKLAGRSTDTQYF. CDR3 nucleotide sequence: TGTGCCAGCAGTTACAAACTAGCGGGACGAAGCACAGATACGCAGTATTTT.

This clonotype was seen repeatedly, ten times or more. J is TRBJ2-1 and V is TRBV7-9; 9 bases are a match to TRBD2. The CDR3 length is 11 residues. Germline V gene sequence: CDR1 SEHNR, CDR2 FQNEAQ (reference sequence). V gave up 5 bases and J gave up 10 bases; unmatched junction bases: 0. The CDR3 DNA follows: TGTGCCAGCAGCGCGGGAGGGGAGCAGTTCTTC. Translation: CASSAGGEQFF.

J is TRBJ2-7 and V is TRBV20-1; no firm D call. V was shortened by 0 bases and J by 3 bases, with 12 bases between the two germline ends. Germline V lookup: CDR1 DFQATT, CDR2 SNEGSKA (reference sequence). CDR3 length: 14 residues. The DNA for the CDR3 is TGCAGTGCTAGAGATCTCGTCAATTACTACGAGCAGTACTTC. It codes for CSARDLVNYYEQYF.

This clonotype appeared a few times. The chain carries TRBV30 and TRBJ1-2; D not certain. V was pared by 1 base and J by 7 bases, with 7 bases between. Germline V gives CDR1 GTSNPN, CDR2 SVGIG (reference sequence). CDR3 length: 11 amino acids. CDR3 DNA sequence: TGTGCCTGGAGTGGCTGGGTTGGCTACACCTTC. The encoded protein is CAWSGWVGYTF.

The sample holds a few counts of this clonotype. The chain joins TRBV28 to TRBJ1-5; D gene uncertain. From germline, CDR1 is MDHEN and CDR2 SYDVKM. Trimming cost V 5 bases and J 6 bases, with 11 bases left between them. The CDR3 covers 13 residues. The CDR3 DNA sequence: TGTGCCAGCAGTACCGGACCTCTTCAGCCCCAGCATTTT. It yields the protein CASSTGPLQPQHF.

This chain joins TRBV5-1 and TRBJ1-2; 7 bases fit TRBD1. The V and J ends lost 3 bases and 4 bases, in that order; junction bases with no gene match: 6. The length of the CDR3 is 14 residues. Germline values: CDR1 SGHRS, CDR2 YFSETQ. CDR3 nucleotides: TGCGCCAGCAGCTCGGGACAGCTCTTCTATGGCTACACCTTC. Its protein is CASSSGQLFYGYTF.

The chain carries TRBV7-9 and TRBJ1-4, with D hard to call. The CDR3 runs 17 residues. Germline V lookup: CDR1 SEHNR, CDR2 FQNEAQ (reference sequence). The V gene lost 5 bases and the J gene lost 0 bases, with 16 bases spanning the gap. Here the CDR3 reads CASSPSTPVATNEKLFF. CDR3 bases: TGTGCCAGCAGCCCCTCGACTCCGGTCGCAACTAATGAAAAACTGTTTTTT.

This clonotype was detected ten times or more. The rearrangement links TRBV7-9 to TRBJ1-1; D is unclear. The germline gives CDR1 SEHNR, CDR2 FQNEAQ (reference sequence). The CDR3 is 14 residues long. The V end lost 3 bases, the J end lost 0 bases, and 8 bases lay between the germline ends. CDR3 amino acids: CASSFWALNTEAFF. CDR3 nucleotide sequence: TGTGCCAGCAGCTTTTGGGCCTTGAACACTGAAGCTTTCTTT.

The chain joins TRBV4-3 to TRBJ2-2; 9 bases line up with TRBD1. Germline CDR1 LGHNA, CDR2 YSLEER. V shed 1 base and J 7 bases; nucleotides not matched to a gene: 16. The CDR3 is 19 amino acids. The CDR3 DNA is TGCGCCAGCAGCCAAGCTCCGTTTCATTGGGGACAGGGAGGCGGGGAGCTGTTTTTT. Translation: CASSQAPFHWGQGGGELFF.

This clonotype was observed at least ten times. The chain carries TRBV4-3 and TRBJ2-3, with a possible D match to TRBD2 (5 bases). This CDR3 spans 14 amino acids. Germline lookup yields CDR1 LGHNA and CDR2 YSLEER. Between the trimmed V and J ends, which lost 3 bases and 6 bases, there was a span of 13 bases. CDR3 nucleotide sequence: TGCGCCAGCAGCCAGCCCGGGTCGGGGGATACGCAGTATTTT. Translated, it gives CASSQPGSGDTQYF.

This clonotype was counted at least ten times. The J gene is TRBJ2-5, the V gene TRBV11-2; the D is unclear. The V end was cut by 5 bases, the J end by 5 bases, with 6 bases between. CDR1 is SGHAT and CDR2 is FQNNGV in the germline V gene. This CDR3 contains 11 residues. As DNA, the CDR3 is TGTGCCAGCAGCACCTGGGAGACCCAGTACTTC. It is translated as CASSTWETQYF.

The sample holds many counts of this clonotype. CDR3 sequence reads: CASSSLMNPGTGGAYGYTF. CDR3 in DNA: TGTGCCAGCAGCTCTCTAATGAACCCCGGGACAGGGGGCGCCTATGGCTACACCTTC. V gene TRBV7-2 combines with J gene TRBJ1-2; 12 bases line up with TRBD1. Per the germline V gene, CDR1 is SGHTA and CDR2 is FQGNSA. J was trimmed by 4 bases and V by 4 bases; bases with no gene match: 16. The CDR3 sequence is 19 residues long.

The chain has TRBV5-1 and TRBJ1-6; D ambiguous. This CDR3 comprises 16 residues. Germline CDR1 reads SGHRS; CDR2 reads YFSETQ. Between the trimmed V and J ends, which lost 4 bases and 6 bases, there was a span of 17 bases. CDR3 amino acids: CASSHGTSPPNSPLHF. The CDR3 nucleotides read TGCGCCAGCAGCCACGGAACGTCGCCTCCTAATTCACCCCTCCACTTT.

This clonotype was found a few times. CDR3 DNA: TGCAGTGCTCCGAGGGGTAATAGCAATCAGCCCCAGCATTTT. It encodes CSAPRGNSNQPQHF. The gene calls are TRBV20-1 and TRBJ1-5; tentative D call: TRBD1 (5 bases). Germline CDR1 DFQATT, CDR2 SNEGSKA (reference sequence). This CDR3 comprises 14 residues. V shed 5 bases and J shed 0 bases, with 11 bases lying between them.

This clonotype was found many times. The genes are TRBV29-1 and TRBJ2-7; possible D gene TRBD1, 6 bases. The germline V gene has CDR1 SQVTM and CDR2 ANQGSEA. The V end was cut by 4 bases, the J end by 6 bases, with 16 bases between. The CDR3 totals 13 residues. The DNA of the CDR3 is TGCAGCGTTGCTCCTGACAGGAAGGGCGAGCAGTACTTC. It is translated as CSVAPDRKGEQYF.

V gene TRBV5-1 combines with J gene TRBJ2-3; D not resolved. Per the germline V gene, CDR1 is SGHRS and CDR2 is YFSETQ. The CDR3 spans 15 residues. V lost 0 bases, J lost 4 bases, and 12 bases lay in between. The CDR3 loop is CASSLGSRSADTQYF. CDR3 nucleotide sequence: TGCGCCAGCAGCTTGGGATCCAGGAGCGCAGATACGCAGTATTTT.

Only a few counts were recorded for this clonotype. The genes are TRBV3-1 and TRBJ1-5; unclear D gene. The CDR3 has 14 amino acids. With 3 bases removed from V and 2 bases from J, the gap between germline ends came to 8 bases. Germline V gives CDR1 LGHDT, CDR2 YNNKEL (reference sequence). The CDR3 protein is CASSQIGGNQPQHF. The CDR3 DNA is TGTGCCAGCAGCCAGATCGGGGGCAATCAGCCCCAGCATTTT. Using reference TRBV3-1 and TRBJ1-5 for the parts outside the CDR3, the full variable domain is DTAVSQTPKYLVTQMGNDKSIKCEQNLGHDTMYWYKQDSKKFLKIMFSYNNKELIINETVPNRFSPKSPDKAHLNLHINSLELGDSAVYFCASSQIGGNQPQHFGDGTRLSIL.

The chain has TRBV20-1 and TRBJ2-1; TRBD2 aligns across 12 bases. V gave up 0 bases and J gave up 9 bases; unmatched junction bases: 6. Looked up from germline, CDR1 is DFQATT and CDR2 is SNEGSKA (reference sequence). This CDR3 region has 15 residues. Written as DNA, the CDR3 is TGCAGTGCTAGAGATCCTAGCGGGGGGGCCGGTGAGCAGTTCTTC. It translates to CSARDPSGGAGEQFF.

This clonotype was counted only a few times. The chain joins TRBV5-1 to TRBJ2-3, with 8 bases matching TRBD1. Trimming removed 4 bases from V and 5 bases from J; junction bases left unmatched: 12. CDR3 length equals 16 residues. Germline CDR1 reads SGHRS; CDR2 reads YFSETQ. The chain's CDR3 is CASSQLTGDRVDTQYF. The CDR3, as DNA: TGCGCCAGCAGCCAGTTGACAGGGGATAGGGTAGATACGCAGTATTTT.

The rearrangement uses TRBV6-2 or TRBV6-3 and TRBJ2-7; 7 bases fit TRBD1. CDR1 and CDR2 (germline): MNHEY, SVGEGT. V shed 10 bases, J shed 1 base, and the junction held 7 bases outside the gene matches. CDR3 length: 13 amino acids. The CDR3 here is CATSTGTSYEQYV. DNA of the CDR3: TGTGCCACCTCGACAGGGACGTCCTACGAGCAGTACGTC.

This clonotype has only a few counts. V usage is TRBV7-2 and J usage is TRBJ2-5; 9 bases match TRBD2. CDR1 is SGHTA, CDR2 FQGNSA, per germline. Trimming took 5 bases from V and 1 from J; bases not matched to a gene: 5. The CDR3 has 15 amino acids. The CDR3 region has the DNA TGTGCCAGCAGCATGATAGCGGGGGTCCAAGAGACCCAGTACTTC. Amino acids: CASSMIAGVQETQYF.

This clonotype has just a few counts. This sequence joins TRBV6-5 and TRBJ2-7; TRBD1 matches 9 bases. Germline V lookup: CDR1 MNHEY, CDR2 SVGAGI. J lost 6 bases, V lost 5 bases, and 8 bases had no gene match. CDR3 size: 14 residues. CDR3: CASSKWTGVSEQYF. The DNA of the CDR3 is TGTGCCAGCAGTAAATGGACAGGGGTAAGCGAGCAGTACTTC.

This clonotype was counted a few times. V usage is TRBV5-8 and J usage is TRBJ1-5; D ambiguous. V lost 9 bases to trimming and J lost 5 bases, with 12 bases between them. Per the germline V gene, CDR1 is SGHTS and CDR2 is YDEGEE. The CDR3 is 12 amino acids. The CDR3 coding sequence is TGTGCCACCATGGGAGTTGATCAGCCCCAGCATTTT. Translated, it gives CATMGVDQPQHF.